This entry lists 8 T cell receptor beta chains sequenced from one sample in a study of CD8 T cells in ankylosing spondylitis. Broader study findings: Ankylosing spondylitis blood appeared to be characterized by a TCR beta motif of 8 or 9 highly homologous variants.

Their cognate antigens are unknown. TCRdb passed the 5' RACE reads through MiXCR, listing each CDR3 protein once. Seen here are about 800,000 distinct CDR3 sequences, over 9.5% observed once, and the top ten hold under 0.6%. The sequenced material came from blood, either unsorted or a sorted T cell fraction (not recorded which). Every receptor here comes from a male donor with ankylosing spondylitis.

Many counts were recorded for this clonotype. CDR3 coding DNA: TGTGCCAGCAGCGGCATGGGGTATAATGAGCAGTTCTTC. It codes for CASSGMGYNEQFF. This rearrangement joins TRBV5-6 to TRBJ2-1; D is uncertain. The CDR3 length is 13 residues. The V end was cut by 4 bases, the J end by 7 bases, with 12 bases between. Germline loops: CDR1 SGHDT, CDR2 YYEEEE. Using reference TRBV5-6 and TRBJ2-1 for the parts outside the CDR3, the full variable domain is DAGVTQSPTHLIKTRGQQVTLRCSPKSGHDTVSWYQQALGQGPQFIFQYYEEEERQRGNFPDRFSGHQFPNYSSELNVNALLLGDSALYLCASSGMGYNEQFFGPGTRLTVL.

The chain couples TRBV5-1 to TRBJ2-1; D possibly corresponds to TRBD2 (6 bases). V lost 4 bases and J lost 0, with 11 bases in between. There are 15 residues in the CDR3. The germline CDR1 and CDR2 sequences are SGHRS and YFSETQ. CDR3: CASSEALASYNEQFF. CDR3 coding DNA: TGCGCCAGCAGCGAAGCACTAGCCTCCTACAATGAGCAGTTCTTC.

The DNA of the CDR3 is TGTGCCAGCAGTTACTCCCTTTTTTTGACGGGTTTTTCCAATGAGCAGTTCTTC. Amino acid sequence: CASSYSLFLTGFSNEQFF. The chain combines TRBV6-2 or TRBV6-3 with TRBJ2-1; D is unresolved. V lost 0 bases to trimming and J lost 6 bases, with 21 bases between them. Germline loops: CDR1 MNHEY, CDR2 SVGEGT. The CDR3 runs 18 residues.

In this sample, this clonotype turned up a few times. The chain has TRBV7-2 and TRBJ2-5, with 8 bases identical to TRBD2. V was clipped by 1 base and J by 4 bases; unmatched bases: 5. Germline CDR1 reads SGHTA; CDR2 reads FQGNSA. The CDR3 length is 15 residues. The DNA of the CDR3 is TGTGCCAGCAGCTTAGTCGGGGGGGCCGTAGAGACCCAGTACTTC. This encodes CASSLVGGAVETQYF.

The chain links TRBV6-5 to TRBJ2-2; D remains ambiguous. Looked up from germline, CDR1 is MNHEY and CDR2 is SVGAGI. The CDR3 runs 15 residues. Deletions cut 0 bases from V and 5 bases from J, with 10 bases between. CDR3 bases: TGTGCCAGCAGTTACTCACCCAGGTCTACCGGGGAGCTGTTTTTT. This translates into CASSYSPRSTGELFF.

The rearrangement uses TRBV6-1 and TRBJ2-1; D gene unclear. The CDR3 covers 16 residues. Germline-derived CDR1 and CDR2 are MNHNS and SASEGT. V lost 6 bases and J 7 bases, leaving 22 bases between the germline ends. The CDR3 spells CASSPRRDRTRNEQFF. The CDR3 region has the DNA TGTGCCAGCAGCCCACGGCGAGACCGAACGCGGAATGAGCAGTTCTTC.

This clonotype was detected only a few times. The chain couples TRBV20-1 to TRBJ1-2, with D tentatively TRBD1 (5 bases). CDR3 size: 14 residues. The germline V gene has CDR1 DFQATT and CDR2 SNEGSKA (reference sequence). Trimming removed 6 bases from V and 0 bases from J, with 14 bases in between. In nucleotides, the CDR3 is TGCAGTGCCACGGGACGGTTAGCTAACTATGGCTACACCTTC. It encodes CSATGRLANYGYTF.

This clonotype was picked up a small number of times. This chain connects TRBV5-1 to TRBJ2-7; maybe TRBD2 (5 bases). V lost 1 base and J 9 bases, leaving 14 bases between the germline ends. This CDR3 is 13 amino acids long. The germline gives CDR1 SGHRS, CDR2 YFSETQ. The CDR3 sequence: CASSLPAGVRQYF. The CDR3 DNA is TGCGCCAGCAGCTTGCCCGCCGGGGTTCGGCAGTACTTC.